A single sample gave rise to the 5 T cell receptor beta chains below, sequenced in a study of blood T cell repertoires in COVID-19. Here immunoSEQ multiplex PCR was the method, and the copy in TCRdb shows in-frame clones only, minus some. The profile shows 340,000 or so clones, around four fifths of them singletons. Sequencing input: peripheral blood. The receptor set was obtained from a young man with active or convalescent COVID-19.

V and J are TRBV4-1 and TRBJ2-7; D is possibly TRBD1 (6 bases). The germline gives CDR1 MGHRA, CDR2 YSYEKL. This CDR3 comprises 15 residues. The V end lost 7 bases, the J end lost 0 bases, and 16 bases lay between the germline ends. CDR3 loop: CASNREGGYSYEQYF. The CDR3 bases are TGCGCCAGCAACCGTGAAGGGGGATACTCCTACGAGCAGTACTTC.

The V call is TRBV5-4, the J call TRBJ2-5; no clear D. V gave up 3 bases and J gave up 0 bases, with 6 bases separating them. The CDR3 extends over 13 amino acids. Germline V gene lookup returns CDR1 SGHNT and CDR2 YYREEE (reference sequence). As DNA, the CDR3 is TGTGCCAGCAGCTCCCAGAACCAAGAGACCCAGTACTTC. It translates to CASSSQNQETQYF.

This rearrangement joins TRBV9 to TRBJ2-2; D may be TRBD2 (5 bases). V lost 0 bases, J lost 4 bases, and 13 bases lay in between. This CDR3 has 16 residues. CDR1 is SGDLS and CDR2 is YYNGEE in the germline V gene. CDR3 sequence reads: CASSVGRTHLTGELFF. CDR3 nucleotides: TGTGCCAGCAGCGTAGGTAGGACTCACCTCACCGGGGAGCTGTTTTTT.

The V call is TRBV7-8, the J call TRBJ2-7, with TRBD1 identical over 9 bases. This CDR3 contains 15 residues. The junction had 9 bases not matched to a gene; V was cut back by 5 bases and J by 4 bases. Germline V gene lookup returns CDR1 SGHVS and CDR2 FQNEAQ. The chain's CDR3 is CASSIRTGASYEQYF. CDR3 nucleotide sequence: TGTGCCAGCAGCATCAGGACAGGGGCCTCTTACGAGCAGTACTTC.

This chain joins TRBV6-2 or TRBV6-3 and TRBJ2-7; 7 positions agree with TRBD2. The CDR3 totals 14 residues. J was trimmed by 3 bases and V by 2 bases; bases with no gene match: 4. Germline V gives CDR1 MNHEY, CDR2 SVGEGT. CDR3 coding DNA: TGTGCCAGCAGTTACACCGGACTAGTCTACGAGCAGTACTTC. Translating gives CASSYTGLVYEQYF.